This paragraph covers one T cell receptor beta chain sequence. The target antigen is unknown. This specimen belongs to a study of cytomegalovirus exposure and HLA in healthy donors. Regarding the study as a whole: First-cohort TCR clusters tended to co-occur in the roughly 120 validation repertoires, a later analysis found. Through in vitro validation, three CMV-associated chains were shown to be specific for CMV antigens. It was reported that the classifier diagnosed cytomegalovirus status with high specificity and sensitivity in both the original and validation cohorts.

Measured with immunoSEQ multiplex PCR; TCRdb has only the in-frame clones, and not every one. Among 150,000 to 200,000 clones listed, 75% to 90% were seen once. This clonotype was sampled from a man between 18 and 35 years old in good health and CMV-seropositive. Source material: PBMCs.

CDR3: CASSVTSDSYNEQFF. The CDR3 nucleotides are TGTGCCAGCAGTGTGACTAGCGACTCCTACAATGAGCAGTTCTTC. The V gene is TRBV27, the J gene TRBJ2-1; 8 nucleotides align to TRBD2. The CDR3 is made up of 15 amino acids. The germline CDR1 and CDR2 sequences are MNHEY and SMNVEV (reference sequence). V lost 5 bases and J lost 0; bases outside the gene matches: 3.